This T cell receptor (beta chain) stems from a study of T-cell memory formation after mild COVID-19. Looking at the study overall: Clusters were largely donor specific. Study findings and constraints: Day 37-peaking second-wave clones had unconfirmed SARS-CoV-2 specificity. Pre-infection memory already had some responding clones, implying cross-reactive memory joined.

Germline V gene data show CDR1 as SGDLS and CDR2 as YYNGEE. V shed 0 bases and J shed 2 bases, with 11 bases lying between them. This CDR3 spans 15 amino acids. This clonotype was seen only a few times. Its antigen is undetermined. Researchers used 5'RACE with constant-segment primers to make TCR alpha and TCR beta cDNA libraries that carry sample barcodes and UMIs. TCRdb re-derived calls from the 5' RACE reads in MiXCR, one entry per CDR3 protein. The sample holds about 100,000 distinct CDR3 sequences; around 10% are singletons and the top ten take roughly two fifths. This chain links TRBV9 with TRBJ1-1; D unresolved. This sequence was found in a man between 18 and 35 years old who had mild COVID-19 (a few samples of this study predate the infection). Cell type and time point are not known. The source material was PBMCs or a T cell subset sorted from them (not recorded which). The CDR3, as DNA: TGTGCCAGCAGCGTAGGGGGAGGGATTAACACTGAAGCTTTCTTT. Protein product: CASSVGGGINTEAFF. Combining the CDR3 with reference TRBV9 and TRBJ1-1 gives the whole variable domain DSGVTQTPKHLITATGQRVTLRCSPRSGDLSVYWYQQSLDQGLQFLIQYYNGEERAKGNILERFSAQQFPDLHSELNLSSLELGDSALYFCASSVGGGINTEAFFGQGTRLTVV.